Listed below are T cell receptor beta chains from one sample, sequenced in a study of technical replicates of blood from a few donors. Libraries were prepared by immunoSEQ multiplex PCR; TCRdb keeps only in-frame clonotypes and omits some of them. The repertoire holds fewer than 90,000 clones, with approximately 89% as singletons. The sequencing sample was made of T cells isolated from PBMCs. The receptors were gathered from a human donor in good health. The CDR3 runs from the conserved cysteine through the conserved F or W. Fields, in order: CDR3 protein, J gene, V gene, D gene. D genes are given only for firm matches.

CASSGRDRGHTGELFF TRBJ2-2 TRBV5-1 TRBD1
CASSQAGQGAYEQYF TRBJ2-7 TRBV4-1 TRBD1
CAIARGRGIYEQYF TRBJ2-7 TRBV10-3 .
CASSFTGSHTEAFF TRBJ1-1 TRBV6-5 .
CASSFTSGGQETQYF TRBJ2-5 TRBV5-4 TRBD2
CASSLAWGGGSNEQFF TRBJ2-1 TRBV5-1 .
CASSGTVRSYEQYF TRBJ2-7 TRBV5-6 TRBD1
CASSFPGSSYNEQFF TRBJ2-1 TRBV5-1 .
CASSLPANVLTF TRBJ2-6 TRBV5-1 .
CASSVAGETSGTPQETQYF TRBJ2-5 TRBV9 TRBD2
CASSFGGLNTEAFF TRBJ1-1 TRBV7-3 .
CASSQDRSTLNEQYF TRBJ2-7 TRBV4-3 .
CASSAALGGDETQYF TRBJ2-5 TRBV6-1 .
CASRYGPGATDTQYF TRBJ2-3 TRBV11-2 .
CASSTLGTGVGNTIYF TRBJ1-3 TRBV19 TRBD1
CASRESRSELSPGANVLTF TRBJ2-6 TRBV2 .
CASSFDKRDTQYF TRBJ2-3 TRBV28 .
CASSKPSGNEQFF TRBJ2-1 TRBV6-5 TRBD2